The sequence of this T cell receptor beta chain was determined in a study of shared clonotypes between healthy human individuals. An even split of each subset's genomic DNA across several immunoSEQ plates was performed. The table came from immunoSEQ multiplex PCR; TCRdb's copy has only in-frame clones and leaves some out. The top ten clones hold 0.11% of a sample with roughly 650,000 clones, roughly 95% of them seen once. Positive CCR7 selection of CD45RO-negative cells yielded the naive CD8 cells, and terminally differentiated effector memory CD45RA+ cells were excluded. J was trimmed by 4 bases and V by 4 bases; bases with no gene match: 10. Germline V gives CDR1 ENHRY, CDR2 SYGVKD. The CDR3 extends over 16 amino acids. The table lists this clone with a count of one.

This chain links TRBV10-3 with TRBJ2-1, with 7 nucleotides matching TRBD2. This TCR was sampled from a woman aged 30 to 39 in good health. Sequencing was performed on naive CD8+ T cells sorted from blood. CDR3 in amino acids: CAISGVSGGSYNEQFF. The CDR3 DNA reads TGTGCCATCAGTGGGGTTTCGGGGGGATCTTACAATGAGCAGTTCTTC.